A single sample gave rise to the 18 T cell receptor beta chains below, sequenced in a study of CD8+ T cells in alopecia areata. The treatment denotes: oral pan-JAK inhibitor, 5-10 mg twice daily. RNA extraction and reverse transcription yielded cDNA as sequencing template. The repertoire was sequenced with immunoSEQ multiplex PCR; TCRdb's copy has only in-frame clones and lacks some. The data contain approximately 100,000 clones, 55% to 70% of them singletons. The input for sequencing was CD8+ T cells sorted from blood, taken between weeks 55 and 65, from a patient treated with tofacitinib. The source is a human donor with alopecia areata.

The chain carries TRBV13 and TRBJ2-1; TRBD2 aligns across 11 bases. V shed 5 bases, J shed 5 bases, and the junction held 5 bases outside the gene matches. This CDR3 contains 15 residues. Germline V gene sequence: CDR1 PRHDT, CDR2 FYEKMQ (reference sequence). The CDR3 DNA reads TGTGCCAGCAGCCACACTAGCGGGGGAAACAATGAGCAGTTCTTC. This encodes CASSHTSGGNNEQFF. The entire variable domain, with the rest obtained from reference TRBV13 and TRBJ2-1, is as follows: AAGVIQSPRHLIKEKRETATLKCYPIPRHDTVYWYQQGPGQDPQFLISFYEKMQSDKGSIPDRFSAQQFSDYHSELNMSSLELGDSALYFCASSHTSGGNNEQFFGPGTRLTVL.

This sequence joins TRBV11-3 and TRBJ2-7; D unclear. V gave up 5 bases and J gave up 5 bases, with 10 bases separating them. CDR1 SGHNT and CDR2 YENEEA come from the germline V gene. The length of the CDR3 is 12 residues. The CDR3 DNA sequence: TGTGCCAGCAGCACCGCCCGGGACGAGCAGTACTTC. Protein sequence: CASSTARDEQYF.

Here the CDR3 reads CASSLEQGGDTQYF. In DNA, the CDR3 is TGTGCCAGCAGCTTGGAACAGGGGGGGGATACGCAGTATTTT. The V and J genes are TRBV5-4 and TRBJ2-3, with TRBD1 as a possible D gene (8 bases). Trimming took 0 bases from V and 6 from J, leaving 11 bases between them. The CDR3 has 14 amino acids. The germline CDR1 and CDR2 sequences are SGHNT and YYREEE (reference sequence).

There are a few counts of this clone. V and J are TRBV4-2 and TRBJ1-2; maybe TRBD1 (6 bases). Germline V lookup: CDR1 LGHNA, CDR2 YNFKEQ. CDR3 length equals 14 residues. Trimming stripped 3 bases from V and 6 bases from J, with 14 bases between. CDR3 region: CASSQAGGRDGYTF. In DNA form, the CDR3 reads TGTGCCAGCAGCCAGGCCGGGGGCAGAGATGGCTACACCTTC.

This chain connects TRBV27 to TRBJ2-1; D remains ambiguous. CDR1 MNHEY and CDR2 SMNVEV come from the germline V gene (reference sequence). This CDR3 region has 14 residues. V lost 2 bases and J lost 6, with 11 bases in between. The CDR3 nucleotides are TGTGCCAGCAGTTTAGTTTCCCCAAGCAATGAGCAGTTCTTC. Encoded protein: CASSLVSPSNEQFF.

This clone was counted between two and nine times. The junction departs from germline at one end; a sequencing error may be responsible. The CDR3 coding sequence is TGTGCCAGCAGCCTAGAGTTCTCTGGGGCCAACGTCCTGACTTTC. This sequence encodes CASSLEFSGANVLTF. The chain is built from TRBV11-2 and TRBJ2-6; D is ambiguous. This CDR3 spans 15 amino acids. CDR1 and CDR2 (germline): SGHAT, FQNNGV.

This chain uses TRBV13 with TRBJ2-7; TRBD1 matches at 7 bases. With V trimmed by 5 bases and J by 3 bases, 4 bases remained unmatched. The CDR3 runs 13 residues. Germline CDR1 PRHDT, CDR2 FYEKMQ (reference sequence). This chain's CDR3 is CASSEGQHYEQYF. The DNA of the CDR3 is TGTGCCAGCAGCGAGGGACAGCACTACGAGCAGTACTTC.

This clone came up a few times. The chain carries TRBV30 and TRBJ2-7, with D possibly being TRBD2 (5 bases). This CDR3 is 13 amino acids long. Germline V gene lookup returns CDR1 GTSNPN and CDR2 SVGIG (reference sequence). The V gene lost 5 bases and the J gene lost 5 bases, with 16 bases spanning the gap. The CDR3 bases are TGTGCCTGGGACTCGGGGTCGGGGAACGAGCAGTACTTC. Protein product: CAWDSGSGNEQYF.

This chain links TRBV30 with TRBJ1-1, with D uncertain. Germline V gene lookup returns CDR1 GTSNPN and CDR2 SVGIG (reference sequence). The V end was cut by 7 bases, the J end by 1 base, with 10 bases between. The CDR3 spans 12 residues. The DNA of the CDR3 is TGTGCCTTTTTGTCCTCGAACACTGAAGCTTTCTTT. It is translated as CAFLSSNTEAFF.

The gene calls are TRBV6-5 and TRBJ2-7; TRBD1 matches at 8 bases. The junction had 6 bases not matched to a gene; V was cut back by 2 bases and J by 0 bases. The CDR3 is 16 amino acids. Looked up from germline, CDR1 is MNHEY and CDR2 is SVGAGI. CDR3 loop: CASSYPQGASSYEQYF. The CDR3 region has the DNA TGTGCCAGCAGTTACCCCCAGGGGGCCAGCTCCTACGAGCAGTACTTC.

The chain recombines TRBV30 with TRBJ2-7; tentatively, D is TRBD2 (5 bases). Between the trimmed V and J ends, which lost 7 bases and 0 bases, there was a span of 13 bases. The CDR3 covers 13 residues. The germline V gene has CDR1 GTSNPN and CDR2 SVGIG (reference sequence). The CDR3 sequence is CASNREASYEQYF. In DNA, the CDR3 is TGTGCCTCGAACCGGGAAGCCTCCTACGAGCAGTACTTC.

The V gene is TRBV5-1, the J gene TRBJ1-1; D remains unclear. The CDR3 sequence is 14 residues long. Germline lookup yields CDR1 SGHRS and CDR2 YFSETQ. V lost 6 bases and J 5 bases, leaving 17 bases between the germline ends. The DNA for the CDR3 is TGCGCCAGCAATCTACAGTGGACGGGGACTGAAGCTTTCTTT. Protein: CASNLQWTGTEAFF.

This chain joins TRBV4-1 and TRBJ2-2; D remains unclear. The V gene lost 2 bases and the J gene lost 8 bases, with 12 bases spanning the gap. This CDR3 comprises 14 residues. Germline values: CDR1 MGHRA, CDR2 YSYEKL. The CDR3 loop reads CASSQTYARGELFF. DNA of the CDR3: TGCGCCAGCAGCCAAACTTATGCCAGGGGGGAGCTGTTTTTT.

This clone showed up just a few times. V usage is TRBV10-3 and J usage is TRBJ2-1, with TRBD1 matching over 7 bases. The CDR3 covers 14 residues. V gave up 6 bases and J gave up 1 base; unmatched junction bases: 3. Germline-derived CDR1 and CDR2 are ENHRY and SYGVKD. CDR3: CAIRTGISYNEQFF. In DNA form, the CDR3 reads TGTGCCATCAGGACAGGGATTTCCTACAATGAGCAGTTCTTC.

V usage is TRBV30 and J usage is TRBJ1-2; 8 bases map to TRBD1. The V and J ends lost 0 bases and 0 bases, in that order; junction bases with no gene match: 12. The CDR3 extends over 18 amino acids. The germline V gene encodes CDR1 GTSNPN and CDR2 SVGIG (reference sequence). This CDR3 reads CAWSVLRQGASSNYGYTF. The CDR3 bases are TGTGCCTGGAGTGTACTACGGCAGGGGGCGTCCTCTAACTATGGCTACACCTTC.

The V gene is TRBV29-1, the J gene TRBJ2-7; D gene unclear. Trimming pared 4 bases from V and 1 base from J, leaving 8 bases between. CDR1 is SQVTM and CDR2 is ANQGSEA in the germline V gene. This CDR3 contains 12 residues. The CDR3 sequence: CSVVGESYEQYF. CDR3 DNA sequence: TGCAGCGTTGTCGGCGAATCCTACGAGCAGTACTTC.

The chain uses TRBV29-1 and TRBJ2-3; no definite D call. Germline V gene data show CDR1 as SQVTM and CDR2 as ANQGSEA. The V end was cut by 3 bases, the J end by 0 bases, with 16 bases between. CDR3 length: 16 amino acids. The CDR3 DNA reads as TGCAGCGTTGATTTTGTCAGTGGAACTAGCACAGATACGCAGTATTTT. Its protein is CSVDFVSGTSTDTQYF.

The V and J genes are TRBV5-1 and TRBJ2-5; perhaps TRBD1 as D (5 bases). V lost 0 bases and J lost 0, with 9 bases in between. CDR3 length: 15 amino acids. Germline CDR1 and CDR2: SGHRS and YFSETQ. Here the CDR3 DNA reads TGCGCCAGCAGCTTGGGTTACAGGTACCAAGAGACCCAGTACTTC. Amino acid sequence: CASSLGYRYQETQYF.